The T cell receptor (beta chain) under discussion was sequenced for a study of blood T cells in healthy people across ages. On the study more broadly: Roughly one uniquely barcoded beta molecule per two T cells was captured.

Isolation yielded PBMCs, at least 7 million per sample, in every case. For the second PCR, which ran for about 6 to 12 cycles, a sample-barcoded 5' primer and a J-beta primer mix were used. MiXCR was run by TCRdb on the 5' RACE reads, yielding one entry per CDR3 protein. The top ten clones hold 15% of a sample with about 700,000 distinct CDR3 sequences, about 34% of them seen once. This TCR was recovered from an elderly woman in good health. Sequenced: blood.

The CDR3 reads CAWSVGPNYGYTF. The CDR3 DNA reads as TGTGCCTGGAGTGTAGGTCCTAACTATGGCTACACCTTC. The rearrangement joins TRBV30 to TRBJ1-2; no firm D call. V was cut by 0 bases and J by 0 bases, with 5 bases left in between. The CDR3 is made up of 13 amino acids. CDR1 and CDR2 from the germline V gene are GTSNPN and SVGIG (reference sequence).